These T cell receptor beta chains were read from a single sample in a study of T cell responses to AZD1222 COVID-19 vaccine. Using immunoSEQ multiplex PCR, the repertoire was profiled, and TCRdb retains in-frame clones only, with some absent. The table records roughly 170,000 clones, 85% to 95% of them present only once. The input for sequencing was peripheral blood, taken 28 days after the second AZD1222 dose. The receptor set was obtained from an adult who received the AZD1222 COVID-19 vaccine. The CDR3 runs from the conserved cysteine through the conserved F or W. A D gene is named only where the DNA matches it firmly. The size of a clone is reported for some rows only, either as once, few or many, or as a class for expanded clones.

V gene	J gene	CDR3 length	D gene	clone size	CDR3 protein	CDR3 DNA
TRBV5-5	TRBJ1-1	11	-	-	CASSLGQEAFF	TGTGCCAGCAGCTTGGGGCAGGAAGCTTTCTTT
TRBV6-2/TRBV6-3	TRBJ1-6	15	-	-	CASSYPGQADSPLHF	TGTGCCAGCAGTTACCCAGGACAAGCGGATTCACCCCTCCACTTT
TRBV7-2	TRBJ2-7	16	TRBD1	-	CASSSLGGTGTYEQYF	TGTGCCAGCAGCTCCCTGGGAGGGACAGGGACCTACGAGCAGTACTTC
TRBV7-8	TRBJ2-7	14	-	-	CASSHPVGAYEQYF	TGTGCCAGCAGCCACCCGGTGGGGGCCTACGAGCAGTACTTC
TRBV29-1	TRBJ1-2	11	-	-	CSVGTPDGYTF	TGCAGCGTGGGTACGCCCGATGGCTACACCTTC
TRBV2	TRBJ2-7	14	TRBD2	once	CASSGLAGGSEQYF	TGTGCCAGCAGCGGACTAGCGGGAGGATCCGAGCAGTACTTC
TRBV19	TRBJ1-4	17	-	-	CASSILGGGSSNEKLFF	TGTGCCAGTAGTATACTTGGAGGTGGCAGTTCTAATGAAAAACTGTTTTTT
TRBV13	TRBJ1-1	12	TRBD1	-	CASSLQGREAFF	TGTGCCAGCAGCCTACAGGGGCGGGAAGCTTTCTTT
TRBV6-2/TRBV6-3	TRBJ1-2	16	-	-	CASSPNGPGIHYGYTF	TGTGCCAGCAGCCCCAACGGGCCGGGGATCCACTATGGCTACACCTTC
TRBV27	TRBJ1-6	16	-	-	CASSLALGRVGSPLHF	TGTGCCAGCAGTTTAGCTCTTGGGAGGGTGGGGTCACCCCTCCACTTT
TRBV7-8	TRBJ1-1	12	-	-	CASSLAISEAFF	TGTGCCAGCAGCTTAGCTATTTCTGAAGCTTTCTTT
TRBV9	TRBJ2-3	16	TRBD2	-	CASSVVGGGATDTQYF	TGTGCCAGCAGCGTAGTTGGCGGGGGGGCCACAGATACGCAGTATTTT
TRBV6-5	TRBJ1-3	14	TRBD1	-	CASSMDRQGHTIYF	TGTGCCAGCAGTATGGACAGGCAGGGCCACACCATATATTTT